The clone carrying this T cell receptor beta chain has just one count. The antigen is unknown. The sample comes from a study of cytomegalovirus exposure and HLA in healthy donors. Points from the study as a whole: Several of the most significant clusters appeared, in a later analysis, to be linked to common viral pathogens. CMV serostatus was the only immune exposure information that was available. It was taken for granted in presence/absence analyses that sequencing depth across donors was roughly uniform.

Use of 60 Vbeta and 13 Jbeta primers characterized the PCR. Method: immunoSEQ multiplex PCR; TCRdb's copy keeps in-frame clones and lacks some. The data contain around 140,000 clones, over 70% of them singletons. The CDR3 sequence is 13 residues long. Germline V gene data show CDR1 as GTSNPN and CDR2 as SVGIG (reference sequence). The V end lost 5 bases, the J end lost 5 bases, and 12 bases lay between the germline ends. The V gene is TRBV30, the J gene TRBJ1-4; maybe TRBD1 (6 bases). The receptor's source is a man aged 35 to 55 in good health and CMV-seronegative. The sequenced sample was PBMCs. The CDR3 loop reads CAWARGQNEKLFF. DNA for the CDR3: TGTGCCTGGGCCAGGGGTCAAAATGAAAAACTGTTTTTT.